This T cell receptor (beta chain) was recorded in a study of CD8 T cells in ankylosing spondylitis. A word on this clonotype: The target antigen is unknown.

Libraries of TCR beta came from quantitative 5'-RACE with molecular barcodes. Using its own MiXCR run on the 5' RACE reads, TCRdb lists one record per CDR3 protein. Among under 170,000 distinct CDR3 sequences listed, 40% to 50% were seen once. Per germline, CDR1 SGHTA and CDR2 FQGNSA. The V end lost 1 base, the J end lost 6 bases, and 19 bases lay between the germline ends. The CDR3 contains 17 residues. Overall study results and limits: Past research had described some motif variants in reactive arthritis synovial fluid and blood. There was a TCR beta motif, made of eight highly homologous variants, that appeared characteristic of ankylosing spondylitis blood.

The receptor's source is a male donor with ankylosing spondylitis. The chain links TRBV7-2 to TRBJ2-1, with D possibly TRBD1 on 5 matching bases. Sequencing used synovial fluid, either unsorted or a sorted T cell fraction (not recorded which). For the CDR3, the DNA is TGTGCCAGCAGCTTAGGACAGATTGGCCGCCATCTCAATGAGCAGTTCTTC. This sequence encodes CASSLGQIGRHLNEQFF. Variable domain in full (rest from reference TRBV7-2 and TRBJ2-1): GAGVSQSPSNKVTEKGKDVELRCDPISGHTALYWYRQSLGQGLEFLIYFQGNSAPDKSGLPSDRFSAERTGGSVSTLTIQRTQQEDSAVYLCASSLGQIGRHLNEQFFGPGTRLTVL.